These 8 T cell receptor beta chains were sequenced from one sample in a study of blood T cell repertoires in COVID-19 (dated by TCRdb to 2020 to 2022). Receptor libraries were prepared by the immunoSEQ multiplex PCR assay. What TCRdb holds here is the immuneACCESS table cut down to in-frame rearrangements. Part of the clones is not present; checked against another copy, under half of the missing clones reflect an unresolved V gene, and the others are unexplained. The sample has hundreds of thousands of clones on record, roughly 89% of them singletons. 6% to 7% of the sample is taken by the ten largest. The sample taken for sequencing was PBMCs or T cells enriched from blood (not recorded which). All receptors derive from a woman aged 40 to 50 who had recovered from COVID-19.

The rearrangement links TRBV28 to TRBJ1-1; 7 nucleotides line up with TRBD1. CDR3 length: 15 residues. The trim removed 4 bases at V and 5 bases at J, leaving 10 bases unmatched. Germline V gene data show CDR1 as MDHEN and CDR2 as SYDVKM. DNA of the CDR3: TGTGCCAGCAGTTCCTCAGGGGGTGGGGGTACTGAAGCTTTCTTT. This encodes CASSSSGGGGTEAFF.

This sequence joins TRBV11-2 and TRBJ1-2; TRBD1 is a possible D gene (5 bases). The V end lost 6 bases, the J end lost 4 bases, and 9 bases lay between the germline ends. The CDR3 contains 12 residues. The germline V gene has CDR1 SGHAT and CDR2 FQNNGV. The CDR3 reads CASRRQLYGYTF. The DNA of the CDR3 is TGTGCCAGCAGAAGACAGCTCTATGGCTACACCTTC.

This clone was counted only a few times. The rearrangement joins TRBV3-1 (or the pseudogene TRBV3-2) to TRBJ2-7, with TRBD2 identical over 14 bases. The CDR3 is 15 amino acids. With 1 base clipped from V and 12 bases from J, the junction kept 8 bases outside the gene matches. Germline lookup yields CDR1 LGHDT and CDR2 YNNKEL (reference sequence). The CDR3 DNA reads TGTGCCAGCAGCCAAGGGGTGACTAGCGGGAGGGCCCCGTACTTC. Translation: CASSQGVTSGRAPYF.

This clone was found a few times. The chain is built from TRBV7-9 and TRBJ2-2; TRBD1 aligns across 9 bases. CDR3 size: 16 residues. Germline CDR1 reads SEHNR; CDR2 reads FQNEAQ (reference sequence). Trimming at V came to 3 bases and at J to 2 bases, leaving 4 bases not matched to a gene. CDR3 amino acids: CASSFGGQGNTGELFF. The DNA of the CDR3 is TGTGCCAGCAGCTTTGGGGGACAGGGCAACACCGGGGAGCTGTTTTTT.

The chain joins TRBV6-4 to TRBJ2-7; the match to TRBD2 covers 9 bases. The germline gives CDR1 MRHNA, CDR2 SNTAGT. The CDR3 is 13 amino acids. J lost 0 bases, V lost 10 bases, and 4 bases had no gene match. The CDR3 protein is CATRTSDSYEQYF. The CDR3 DNA reads as TGTGCCACCAGGACTAGCGACTCCTACGAGCAGTACTTC.

This chain links TRBV6-5 with TRBJ2-1; a possible D gene is TRBD2 (5 bases). Trimming cost V 3 bases and J 3 bases, with 15 bases left between them. Germline CDR1 is MNHEY and CDR2 is SVGAGI. This CDR3 has 16 amino acids. The CDR3 DNA is TGTGCCAGCAGTTATAGACGAGGGCAGAACTACAATGAGCAGTTCTTC. Translated: CASSYRRGQNYNEQFF.

The J gene is TRBJ1-4, the V gene TRBV3-1 (or the pseudogene TRBV3-2); no clear D. Per germline, CDR1 LGHDT and CDR2 YNNKEL (reference sequence). The length of the CDR3 is 16 residues. Deletions cut 0 bases from V and 4 bases from J, with 12 bases between. This chain's CDR3 is CASSQDAPPNNEKLFF. The DNA of the CDR3 is TGTGCCAGCAGCCAAGACGCCCCGCCTAATAATGAAAAACTGTTTTTT.

The J gene is TRBJ2-1, the V gene TRBV18; D perhaps matches TRBD2 (6 bases). Between the trimmed V and J ends, which lost 5 bases and 8 bases, there was a span of 13 bases. The CDR3 spans 13 residues. CDR1 and CDR2 from the germline V gene are KGHSH and LQKENI. The CDR3 DNA reads as TGTGCCAGCTCAAGCCGGGACTTCGATGAGCAGTTCTTC. Translated: CASSSRDFDEQFF.